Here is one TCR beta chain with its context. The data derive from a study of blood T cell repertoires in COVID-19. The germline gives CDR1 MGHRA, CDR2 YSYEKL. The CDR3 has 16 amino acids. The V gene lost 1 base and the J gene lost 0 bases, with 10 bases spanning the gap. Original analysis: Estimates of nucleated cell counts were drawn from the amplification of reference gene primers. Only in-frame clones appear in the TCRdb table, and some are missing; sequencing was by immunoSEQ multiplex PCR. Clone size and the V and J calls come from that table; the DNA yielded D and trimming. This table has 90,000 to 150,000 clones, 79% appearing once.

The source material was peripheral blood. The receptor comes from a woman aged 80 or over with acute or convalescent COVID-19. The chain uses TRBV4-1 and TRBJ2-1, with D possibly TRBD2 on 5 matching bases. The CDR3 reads CASSQVLGSSYNEQFF. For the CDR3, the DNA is TGCGCCAGCAGCCAAGTTCTAGGGAGCTCCTACAATGAGCAGTTCTTC.